This TCR beta chain was profiled in a study of early T cells in non-severe SARS-CoV-2 infection. At the level of the study: From unsorted whole blood, bulk RNA was sequenced, and the chains remained unpaired.

Notes on the study in general: Clonotype matching in VDJdb favored anti-spike CD8 responses and did not capture private and CD4 specificities.

Concerning this clonotype: Its specificity is not known.

The CDR3 spans 13 residues. The V segment lost 7 bases and the J segment 4 bases; nucleotides outside the gene matches: 6. From germline, CDR1 is SNHLY and CDR2 FYNNEI. TCRdb re-called the 5' RACE reads through MiXCR, storing one row per CDR3 protein. The sample holds tens of thousands of distinct CDR3 sequences, roughly 10% seen once. The sample comprised whole blood. V gene TRBV2 combines with J gene TRBJ1-1; TRBD1 matches 7 bases. The sequence came from an adult who was a healthcare worker with PCR-confirmed SARS-CoV-2 infection or an uninfected control (not recorded which). The CDR3 nucleotides are TGTGCCAGCACTGGGGACAGCGGCACTGAAGCTTTCTTT. This translates into CASTGDSGTEAFF.